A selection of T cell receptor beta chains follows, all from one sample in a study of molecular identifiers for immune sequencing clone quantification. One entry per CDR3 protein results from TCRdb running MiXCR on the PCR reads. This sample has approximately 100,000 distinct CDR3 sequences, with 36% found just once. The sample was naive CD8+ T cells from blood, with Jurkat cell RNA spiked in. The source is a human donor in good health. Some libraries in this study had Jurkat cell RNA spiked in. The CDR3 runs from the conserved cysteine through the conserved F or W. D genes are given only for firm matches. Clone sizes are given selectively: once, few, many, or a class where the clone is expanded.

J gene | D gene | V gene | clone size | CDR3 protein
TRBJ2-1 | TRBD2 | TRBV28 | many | CASSLPPLGLGLATYNEQFF
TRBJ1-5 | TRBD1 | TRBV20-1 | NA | CSAPRTGGAYSNQPQHF
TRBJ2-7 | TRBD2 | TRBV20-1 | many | CSASSGSSYEQYF
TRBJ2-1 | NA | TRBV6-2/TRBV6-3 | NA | CASSHPRGYNEQFF
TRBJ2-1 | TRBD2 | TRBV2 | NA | CASREGTSGSHEQFF
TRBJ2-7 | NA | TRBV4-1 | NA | CASSQAPAGQGSEQYF
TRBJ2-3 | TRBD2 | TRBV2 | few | CASSWGVAGVGSTDTQYF
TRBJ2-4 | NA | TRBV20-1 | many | CSARDLAGAKNIQYF
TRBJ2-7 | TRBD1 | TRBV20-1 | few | CSTGTGAFYEQYF
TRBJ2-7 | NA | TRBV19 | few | CASSMGGSATYEQYF
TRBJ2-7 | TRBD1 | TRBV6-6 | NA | CASSYPLISDRAPYEQYF
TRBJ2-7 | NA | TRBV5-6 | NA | CASSLGWSYEQYF
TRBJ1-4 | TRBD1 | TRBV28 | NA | CASSLGQIATNEKLFF
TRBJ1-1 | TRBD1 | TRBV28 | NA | CASRRDSLYTEAFF
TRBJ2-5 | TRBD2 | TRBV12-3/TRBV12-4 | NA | CASRTTAGVFQETQYF
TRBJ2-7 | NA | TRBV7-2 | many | CASSTGTLVYEQYF
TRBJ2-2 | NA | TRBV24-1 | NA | CATRALRDRANTGELFF
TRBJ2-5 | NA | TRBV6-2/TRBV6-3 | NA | CASCYTTVEPQYF
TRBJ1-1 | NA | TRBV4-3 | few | CASSQVGFPEAFF
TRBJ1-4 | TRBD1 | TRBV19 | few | CATNAGTGAKEKLFF
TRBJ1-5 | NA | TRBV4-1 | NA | CASRAGGNQPQRF
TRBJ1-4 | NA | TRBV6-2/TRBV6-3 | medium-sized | CASRDATNEKLFF
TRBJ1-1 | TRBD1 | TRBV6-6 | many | CASSDRGFEGEAFF
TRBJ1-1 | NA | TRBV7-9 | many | CASSLLTEAFF
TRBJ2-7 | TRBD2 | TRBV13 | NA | CASSLGLADEQYF
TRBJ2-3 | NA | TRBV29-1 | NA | CNVLGTSTDTQYF
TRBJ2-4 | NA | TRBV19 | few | CASSTYSGSGAKNIQYF
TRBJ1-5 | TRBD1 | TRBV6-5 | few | CASSPTGTADQPQHF
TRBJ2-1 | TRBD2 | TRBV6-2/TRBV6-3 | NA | CASCPWRGLEASEQFF
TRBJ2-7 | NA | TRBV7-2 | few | CASSIGLLRYEQYF
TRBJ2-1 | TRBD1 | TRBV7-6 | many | CASSSSPDRVPRQFF
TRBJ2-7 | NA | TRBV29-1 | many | CSVADSLTSYEQYF
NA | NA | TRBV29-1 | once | CSVEGANTGEQYF
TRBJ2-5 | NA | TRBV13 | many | CASSSGLLQETQYF
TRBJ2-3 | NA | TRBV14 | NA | CASSQIADSSTDTQYF
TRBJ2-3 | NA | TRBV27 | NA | CASSWAGTDTQYF
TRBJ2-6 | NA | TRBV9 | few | CASSYGGTGANVLTF
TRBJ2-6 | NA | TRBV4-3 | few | CASSQIEVGANVLTF
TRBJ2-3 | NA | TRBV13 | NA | CASSQRDSGTDTQYF
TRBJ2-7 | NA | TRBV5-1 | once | CASSWTSGLGYSYELYF
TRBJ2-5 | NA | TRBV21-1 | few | CATRPPGTSGPQETQYF
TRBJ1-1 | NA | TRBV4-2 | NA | CASSPKPGPPMNTEAFF
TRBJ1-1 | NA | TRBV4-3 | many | CASSQDRGIEAFF
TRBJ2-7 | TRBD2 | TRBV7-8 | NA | CASSLEGLAITYEQYF
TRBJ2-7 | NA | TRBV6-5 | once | CASAYNYEQYF
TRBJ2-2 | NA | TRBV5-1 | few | CASSSGPRSGELFF
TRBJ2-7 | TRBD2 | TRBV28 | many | CASRGGLAGFYEQYF
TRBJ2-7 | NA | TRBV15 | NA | CATSPGVPYEQYF
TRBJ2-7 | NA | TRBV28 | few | CASSRIIHPNEQYF
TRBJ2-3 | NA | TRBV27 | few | CASSRFAGLSTDTQYF
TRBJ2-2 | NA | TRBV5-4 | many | CASSLVAGNTGELFF
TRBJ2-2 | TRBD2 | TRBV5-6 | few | CASSLSAGGPSTGELFF
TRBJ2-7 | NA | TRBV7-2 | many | CASSPAGSSYEQYF